Sequencing of this T cell receptor beta chain was carried out in a study of blood T cell repertoires in COVID-19. Trimming removed 4 bases from V and 2 bases from J, with 7 bases in between. The CDR3 extends over 13 amino acids. Germline V gives CDR1 LNHNV, CDR2 YYDKDF (reference sequence). Profiling relied on immunoSEQ multiplex PCR, and the TCRdb table lists in-frame clones only, not all of them. The table shows approximately 470,000 clones, with roughly 90% occurring only once. The receptor's source is a woman aged 18-29 years who had recovered from COVID-19. The chain employs TRBV15 and TRBJ2-3; no firm D call. The sample comprised PBMCs or T cells enriched from blood (not recorded which). CDR3 sequence reads: CATSTRYTDTQYF. DNA for the CDR3: TGTGCCACCAGCACTAGATACACAGATACGCAGTATTTT.